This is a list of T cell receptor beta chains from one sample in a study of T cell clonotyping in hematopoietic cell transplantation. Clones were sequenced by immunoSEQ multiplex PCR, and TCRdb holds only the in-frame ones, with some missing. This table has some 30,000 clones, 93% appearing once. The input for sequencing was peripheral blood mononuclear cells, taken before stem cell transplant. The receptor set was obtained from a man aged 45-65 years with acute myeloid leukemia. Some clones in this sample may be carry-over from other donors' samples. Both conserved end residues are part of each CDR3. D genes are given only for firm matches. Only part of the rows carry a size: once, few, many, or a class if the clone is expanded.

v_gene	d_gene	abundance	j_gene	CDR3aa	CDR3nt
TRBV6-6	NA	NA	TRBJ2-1	CASMSAYNEQFF	TGTGCCAGCATGTCCGCTTACAATGAGCAGTTCTTC
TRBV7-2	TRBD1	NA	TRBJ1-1	CASSPFMGRGTEAFF	TGTGCCAGCAGCCCCTTTATGGGCAGGGGGACTGAAGCTTTCTTT
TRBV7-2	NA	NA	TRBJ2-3	CASSSRLSTDTQYF	TGTGCCAGCAGCTCCAGGCTTTCCACAGATACGCAGTATTTT
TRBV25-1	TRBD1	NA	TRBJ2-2	CASKTGVDTGELFF	TGTGCCAGCAAGACAGGGGTGGACACCGGGGAGCTGTTTTTT
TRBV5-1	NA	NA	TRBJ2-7	CASSVQGNDEQYF	TGCGCCAGCAGCGTACAGGGTAACGACGAGCAGTACTTC
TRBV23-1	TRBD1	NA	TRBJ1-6	CATRGQGDSPLHF	TGCGCCACCCGGGGACAGGGAGATTCACCCCTCCACTTT
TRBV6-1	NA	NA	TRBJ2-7	CASSETEGTYEQYF	TGTGCCAGCAGTGAAACCGAGGGCACCTACGAGCAGTACTTC
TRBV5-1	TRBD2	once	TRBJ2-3	CASSQGRANTDTQYF	TGCGCCAGCAGCCAAGGGAGGGCAAACACAGATACGCAGTATTTT
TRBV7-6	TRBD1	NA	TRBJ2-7	CASSPGQGYEQYF	TGTGCCAGCAGCCCAGGACAGGGCTACGAGCAGTACTTC
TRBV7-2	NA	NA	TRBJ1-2	CASSQGGRGEGGYTF	TGTGCCAGCAGCCAAGGTGGACGGGGGGAGGGTGGCTACACCTTC
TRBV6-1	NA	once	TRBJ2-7	CASRGDSSYEQYF	TGTGCCAGCAGGGGGGACTCGTCGTACGAGCAGTACTTC
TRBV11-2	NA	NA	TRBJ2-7	CASSLRAQVYEQYF	TGTGCCAGCAGCTTAAGGGCTCAGGTCTACGAGCAGTACTTC
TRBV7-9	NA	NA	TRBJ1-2	CASGRGYGYTF	TGTGCCAGCGGGCGGGGCTATGGCTACACCTTC
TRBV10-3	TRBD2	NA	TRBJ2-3	CAISEASSGDGDTQYF	TGTGCCATCAGTGAGGCTTCGAGCGGGGACGGAGATACGCAGTATTTT
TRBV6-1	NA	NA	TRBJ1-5	CASSEQRYSNQPQHF	TGTGCCAGCAGTGAACAGAGATATAGCAATCAGCCCCAGCATTTT
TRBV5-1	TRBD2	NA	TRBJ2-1	CASSLTVAGVNEQFF	TGCGCCAGCAGCTTGACTGTAGCGGGAGTCAATGAGCAGTTCTTC
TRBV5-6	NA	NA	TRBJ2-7	CASSRTLSYEQYF	TGTGCCAGCAGCAGGACGTTATCCTACGAGCAGTACTTC
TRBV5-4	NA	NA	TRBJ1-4	CASSSVEGEKLFF	TGTGCCAGCAGCAGTGTCGAGGGTGAAAAACTGTTTTTT
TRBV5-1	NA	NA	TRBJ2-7	CASSLREVGEQYF	TGCGCCAGCAGCTTGAGGGAGGTGGGGGAGCAGTACTTC
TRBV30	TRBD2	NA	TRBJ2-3	CAWSVPGGPFMTDTQYF	TGTGCCTGGAGTGTACCGGGGGGGCCTTTTATGACAGATACGCAGTATTTT
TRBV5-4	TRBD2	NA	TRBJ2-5	CASSLKLAGEETQYF	TGTGCCAGCAGCTTAAAATTAGCGGGGGAAGAGACCCAGTACTTC
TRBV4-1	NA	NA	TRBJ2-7	CASSHPWDEQYF	TGCGCCAGCAGCCACCCCTGGGACGAGCAGTACTTC